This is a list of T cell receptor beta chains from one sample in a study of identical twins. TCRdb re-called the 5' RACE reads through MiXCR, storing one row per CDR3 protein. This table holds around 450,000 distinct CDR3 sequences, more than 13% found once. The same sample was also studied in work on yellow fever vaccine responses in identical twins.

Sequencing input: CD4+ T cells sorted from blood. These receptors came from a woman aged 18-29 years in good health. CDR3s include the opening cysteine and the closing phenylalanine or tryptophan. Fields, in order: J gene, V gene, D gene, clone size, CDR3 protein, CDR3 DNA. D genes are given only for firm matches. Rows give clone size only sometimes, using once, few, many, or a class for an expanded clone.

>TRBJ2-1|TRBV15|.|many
CATSRGGTIYNEQFF
TGTGCCACCAGCAGAGGTGGGACGATATACAATGAGCAGTTCTTC
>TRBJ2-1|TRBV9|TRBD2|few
CASSYSGRRWDEQFF
TGTGCCAGCAGCTATAGCGGGAGAAGATGGGATGAGCAGTTCTTC
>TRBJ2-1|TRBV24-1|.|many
CATSDLGGDKKSYNEQFF
TGTGCCACCAGTGATTTGGGGGGTGACAAAAAGTCGTACAATGAGCAGTTCTTC
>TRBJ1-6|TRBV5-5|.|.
CASSLQGNNSPLHF
TGTGCCAGCAGCTTACAGGGTAATAATTCACCCCTCCACTTT
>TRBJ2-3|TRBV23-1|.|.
CASSQPGGPSSTDTQYF
TGCGCCAGCAGTCAACCGGGGGGCCCGTCTAGCACAGATACGCAGTATTTT
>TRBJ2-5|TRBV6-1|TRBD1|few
CATRRTGGETQYF
TGTGCCACCCGGCGGACAGGTGGGGAGACCCAGTACTTC
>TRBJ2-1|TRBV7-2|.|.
CASSPGPANEQFF
TGTGCCAGCAGCCCCGGACCCGCCAATGAGCAGTTCTTC
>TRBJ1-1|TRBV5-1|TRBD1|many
CASSLGTGNTEAFF
TGCGCCAGCAGCTTGGGGACAGGGAACACTGAAGCTTTCTTT
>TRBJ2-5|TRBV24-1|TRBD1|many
CATSDLGQGAKETQYF
TGTGCCACCAGTGATCTAGGACAGGGGGCGAAAGAGACCCAGTACTTC
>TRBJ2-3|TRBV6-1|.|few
CASSESARRGRTDTQYF
TGTGCCAGCAGTGAAAGCGCACGGCGGGGTCGCACAGATACGCAGTATTTT
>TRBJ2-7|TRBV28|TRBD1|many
CASSSYGQGEQYF
TGTGCCAGCAGTTCCTACGGACAGGGCGAGCAGTACTTC
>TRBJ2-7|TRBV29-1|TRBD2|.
CSSLGTASGGIEQYF
TGCAGCTCCCTAGGTACGGCTAGCGGGGGTATCGAGCAGTACTTC
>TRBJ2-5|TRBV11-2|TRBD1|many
CASSYGTGVQETQYF
TGTGCCAGCAGCTACGGGACAGGGGTCCAAGAGACCCAGTACTTC
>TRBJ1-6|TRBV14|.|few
CASSRGSYNSPLHF
TGTGCCAGCAGCCGGGGCTCCTATAATTCACCCCTCCACTTT
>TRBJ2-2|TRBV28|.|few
CASRPQGNDAGELFF
TGTGCCAGCAGACCACAGGGTAATGATGCCGGGGAGCTGTTTTTT
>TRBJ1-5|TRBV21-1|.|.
CASMVHRPFNQPQHF
TGTGCCAGCATGGTGCACAGGCCTTTCAATCAGCCCCAGCATTTT
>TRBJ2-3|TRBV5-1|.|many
CASSAADPTDTQYF
TGCGCCAGCAGCGCTGCGGACCCCACAGATACGCAGTATTTT
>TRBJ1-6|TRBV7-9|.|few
CASSLGTLGANSPLHF
TGTGCCAGCAGCTTGGGCACCTTGGGGGCTAATTCACCCCTCCACTTT
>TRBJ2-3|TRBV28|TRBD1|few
CASSLILDRRRTDTQYF
TGTGCCAGCAGCCTGATCTTGGACAGGCGGCGCACAGATACGCAGTATTTT
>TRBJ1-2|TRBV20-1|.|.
CSAIRQNYGYTF
TGCAGTGCTATTAGACAGAACTATGGCTACACCTTC
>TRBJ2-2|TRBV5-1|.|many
CASSPGSVAGELFF
TGCGCCAGCAGCCCGGGCTCCGTCGCCGGGGAGCTGTTTTTT
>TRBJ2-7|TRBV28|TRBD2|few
CASSLDQAGWREQYF
TGTGCCAGCAGTTTGGACCAAGCGGGGTGGCGCGAGCAGTACTTC
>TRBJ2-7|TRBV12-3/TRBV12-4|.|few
CASRHREEQYF
TGTGCCAGCAGGCACCGGGAGGAGCAGTACTTC
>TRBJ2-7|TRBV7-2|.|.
CASSSSGLRYEQYF
TGTGCCAGCAGCTCTTCTGGACTTCGCTACGAGCAGTACTTC
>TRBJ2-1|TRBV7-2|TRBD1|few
CASRSPRTGAYNEQFF
TGTGCCAGCAGATCCCCCCGGACAGGGGCCTACAATGAGCAGTTCTTC
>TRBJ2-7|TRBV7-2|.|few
CASSLSSRNEQYF
TGTGCCAGCAGCTTATCCTCTAGAAACGAGCAGTACTTC
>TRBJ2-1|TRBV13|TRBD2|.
CASSLVGTSGSNEQFF
TGTGCCAGCAGCTTAGTTGGGACTAGCGGGAGTAATGAGCAGTTCTTC
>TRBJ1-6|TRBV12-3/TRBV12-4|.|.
CASSLFRRRHSPLHF
TGTGCCAGCAGTTTATTTCGACGTCGGCACTCACCCCTCCACTTT
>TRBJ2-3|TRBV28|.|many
CASAEGHPTDTQYF
TGTGCCAGCGCGGAGGGACATCCTACAGATACGCAGTATTTT
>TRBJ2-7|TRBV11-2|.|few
CASSLFGLQGVRYEQYF
TGTGCCAGCAGCTTATTTGGTCTGCAGGGAGTACGCTACGAGCAGTACTTC
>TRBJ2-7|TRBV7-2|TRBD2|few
CASSLVGGAGAYEQYF
TGTGCCAGCAGCTTAGTCGGGGGGGCAGGGGCCTACGAGCAGTACTTC
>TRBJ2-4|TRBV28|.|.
CASSLGETKNIQYF
TGTGCCAGCAGTTTGGGTGAGACCAAAAACATTCAGTACTTC